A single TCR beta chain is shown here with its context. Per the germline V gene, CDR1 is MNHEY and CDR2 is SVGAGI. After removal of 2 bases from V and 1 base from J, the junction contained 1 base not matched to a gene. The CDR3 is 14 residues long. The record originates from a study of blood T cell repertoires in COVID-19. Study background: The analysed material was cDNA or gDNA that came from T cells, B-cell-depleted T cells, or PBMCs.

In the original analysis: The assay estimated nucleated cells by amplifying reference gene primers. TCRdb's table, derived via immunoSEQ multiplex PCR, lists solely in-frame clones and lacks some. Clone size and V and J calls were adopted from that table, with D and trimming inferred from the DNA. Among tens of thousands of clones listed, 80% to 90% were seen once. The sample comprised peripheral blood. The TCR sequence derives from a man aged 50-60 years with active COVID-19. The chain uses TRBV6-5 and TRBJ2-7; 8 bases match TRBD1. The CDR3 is CASSYDRGSYEQYF. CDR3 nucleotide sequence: TGTGCCAGCAGTTACGACAGGGGTTCCTACGAGCAGTACTTC.